The 21 T cell receptor beta chains below come from one sample, sequenced in a study of T cells in Graves' hyperthyroidism and ophthalmopathy. RNA transcripts were the template for amplifying TCR beta CDR3 regions. First-round RT-PCR with HTBI primers amplified the TCR CDR3 region. TCRdb itself ran the multiplex PCR reads through MiXCR, one entry per CDR3 protein. This table holds 560,000 or so distinct CDR3 sequences, roughly 21% found once. The sample was blood. These receptor sequences come from a man aged 35-49 years with Graves' ophthalmopathy.

This clonotype showed up many times. The rearrangement links TRBV28 to TRBJ1-1; possible D gene TRBD1, 5 bases. Deletions cut 7 bases from V and 7 bases from J, with 19 bases between. The CDR3 is 14 amino acids. The germline CDR1 and CDR2 sequences are MDHEN and SYDVKM. The CDR3 DNA is TGTGCCAGCATCCCCCTGGGGGTAAGGGATGAAGCTTTCTTT. Translation gives CASIPLGVRDEAFF.

This rearrangement joins TRBV27 to TRBJ2-1; 7 bases fit TRBD2. Germline lookup yields CDR1 MNHEY and CDR2 SMNVEV (reference sequence). The CDR3 has 15 amino acids. J lost 3 bases, V lost 1 base, and 3 bases had no gene match. The CDR3 spells CASSLLGGNYNEQFF. CDR3 sequence (DNA): TGTGCCAGCAGTTTATTGGGGGGGAACTACAATGAGCAGTTCTTC.

This clonotype was recorded many times. The chain is built from TRBV7-9 and TRBJ1-1; D possibly corresponds to TRBD1 (6 bases). V lost 6 bases to trimming and J lost 6 bases, with 11 bases between them. Germline lookup yields CDR1 SEHNR and CDR2 FQNEAQ (reference sequence). This CDR3 is built from 12 residues. Here the CDR3 reads CASSTGTPEAFF. The CDR3 bases are TGTGCCAGCAGTACCGGGACACCTGAAGCTTTCTTT.

This chain joins TRBV6-5 and TRBJ2-3; 12 bases are shared with TRBD2. The CDR3 has 16 amino acids. Unmatched junction bases numbered 2, after V lost 0 bases and J lost 4 bases. CDR1 is MNHEY and CDR2 is SVGAGI in the germline V gene. The CDR3 loop reads CASSYSASGRADTQYF. CDR3 bases: TGTGCCAGCAGTTACTCAGCTAGCGGGAGGGCAGATACGCAGTATTTT.

The chain uses TRBV19 and TRBJ2-5, with 12 positions matching TRBD2. Germline CDR1 reads LNHDA; CDR2 reads SQIVND (reference sequence). The CDR3 length is 15 residues. V shed 5 bases, J shed 1 base, and the junction held 2 bases outside the gene matches. CDR3 protein: CASSGTSGLQETQYF. The CDR3 DNA follows: TGTGCCAGTAGTGGGACTAGCGGGCTCCAAGAGACCCAGTACTTC.

This clonotype appeared a few times. This chain joins TRBV10-3 and TRBJ1-1; possible D gene TRBD1, 5 bases. This CDR3 has 15 amino acids. The germline V and J ends were trimmed by 0 bases and 6 bases, with 14 bases remaining between them. Per germline, CDR1 ENHRY and CDR2 SYGVKD. Here the CDR3 reads CAISESQGGKAEAFF. The CDR3 nucleotides read TGTGCCATCAGTGAGTCTCAGGGAGGAAAGGCTGAAGCTTTCTTT.

The sample holds many counts of this clonotype. The chain links TRBV20-1 to TRBJ2-3, with D tentatively TRBD1 (6 bases). Germline CDR1 is DFQATT and CDR2 is SNEGSKA (reference sequence). The CDR3 is made up of 10 amino acids. The V gene lost 2 bases and the J gene lost 9 bases, with 6 bases spanning the gap. The CDR3 DNA reads as TGCAGTGCTAGAAGGGGGACGCAGTATTTT. Translation gives CSARRGTQYF.

This chain connects TRBV7-2 to TRBJ2-5; D is unclear. This CDR3 region has 13 residues. The germline V gene has CDR1 SGHTA and CDR2 FQGNSA. Trimming removed 3 bases from V and 5 bases from J, with 10 bases in between. The CDR3 protein is CASSFSQAETQYF. CDR3 nucleotide sequence: TGTGCCAGCAGCTTCTCCCAAGCGGAGACCCAGTACTTC. Full variable domain (remainder filled in from reference TRBV7-2 and TRBJ2-5): GAGVSQSPSNKVTEKGKDVELRCDPISGHTALYWYRQSLGQGLEFLIYFQGNSAPDKSGLPSDRFSAERTGGSVSTLTIQRTQQEDSAVYLCASSFSQAETQYFGPGTRLLVL.

This clonotype was observed many times. The rearrangement links TRBV3-1 to TRBJ2-7, with 7 bases lining up with TRBD1. The CDR3 is 13 amino acids. Germline V lookup: CDR1 LGHDT, CDR2 YNNKEL (reference sequence). The V segment lost 6 bases and the J segment 0 bases; nucleotides outside the gene matches: 2. The CDR3 nucleotides read TGTGCCAGCAGAAGGACAGGCTCCTACGAGCAGTACTTC. Translated, it gives CASRRTGSYEQYF.

The chain uses TRBV6-2 or TRBV6-3 and TRBJ2-7; TRBD1 matches at 8 bases. After removal of 6 bases from V and 3 bases from J, the junction contained 16 bases not matched to a gene. This CDR3 has 17 residues. Germline CDR1 and CDR2: MNHEY and SVGEGT. CDR3 region: CASSPHDVRTGNYEQYF. The CDR3 DNA reads as TGTGCCAGCAGCCCCCACGACGTCCGGACAGGGAACTACGAGCAGTACTTC.

This clonotype was observed many times. The gene calls are TRBV20-1 and TRBJ1-1; 7 bases line up with TRBD1. CDR3 length: 13 amino acids. Germline V gives CDR1 DFQATT, CDR2 SNEGSKA (reference sequence). J was trimmed by 7 bases and V by 5 bases; bases with no gene match: 10. CDR3 residues: CSAGQTGWVEAFF. The CDR3 coding sequence is TGCAGTGCTGGTCAGACAGGGTGGGTTGAAGCTTTCTTT.

The V gene is TRBV5-6, the J gene TRBJ2-1; 10 nucleotides agree with TRBD2. The CDR3 covers 17 residues. Germline V CDR1 and CDR2: SGHDT, YYEEEE. V gave up 1 base and J gave up 8 bases; unmatched junction bases: 12. The CDR3 region is CASSLSPSGSPLDEQFF. CDR3 sequence (DNA): TGTGCCAGCAGCTTGTCTCCTAGCGGGAGCCCCCTCGATGAGCAGTTCTTC.

This clonotype was seen ten or more times. The gene calls are TRBV11-2 and TRBJ2-7, with 8 bases fitting TRBD1. V shed 4 bases and J 3 bases; nucleotides not matched to a gene: 8. Germline V gene lookup returns CDR1 SGHAT and CDR2 FQNNGV. There are 15 residues in the CDR3. In DNA form, the CDR3 reads TGTGCCAGCAGCTCCCCCCGGACAGGGCTCTACGAGCAGTACTTC. Its translation: CASSSPRTGLYEQYF.

There are many counts of this clonotype. The chain links TRBV12-3 or TRBV12-4 to TRBJ2-7; the D is unclear. V was cut by 5 bases and J by 4 bases, with 3 bases left in between. This CDR3 has 10 amino acids. The CDR3 protein is CASSPYEQYF. The DNA of the CDR3 is TGTGCCAGCAGTCCTTACGAGCAGTACTTC.

CDR3 residues: CASGSTGFAHNEQFF. The CDR3 bases are TGTGCCAGCGGATCCACAGGGTTCGCGCACAATGAGCAGTTCTTC. The J gene is TRBJ2-1, the V gene TRBV5-6; possibly TRBD1 for D (6 bases). V was clipped by 7 bases and J by 5 bases, with 19 bases between them. Germline lookup yields CDR1 SGHDT and CDR2 YYEEEE. This CDR3 has 15 amino acids.

V gene TRBV7-6 combines with J gene TRBJ2-2; 12 bases fit TRBD2. From germline, CDR1 is SGHVS and CDR2 FNYEAQ. V lost 1 base to trimming and J lost 2 bases; unmatched junction nucleotides: 11. This CDR3 is 20 amino acids long. The CDR3 region has the DNA TGTGCCAGCAGCTTAGGTACATTGACTAGCGGGGGCCCCAACACCGGGGAGCTGTTTTTT. Amino acids: CASSLGTLTSGGPNTGELFF.

This clonotype was seen repeatedly, ten times or more. The chain employs TRBV7-2 and TRBJ2-5; tentative D call: TRBD2 (6 bases). The germline V gene has CDR1 SGHTA and CDR2 FQGNSA. The CDR3 runs to 14 residues. V was pared by 4 bases and J by 0 bases, with 9 bases between. The CDR3: CASSSSGYQETQYF. The CDR3 bases are TGTGCCAGCAGCTCAAGCGGGTACCAAGAGACCCAGTACTTC.

The genes are TRBV10-3 and TRBJ2-1, with TRBD2 matching 11 bases. Trimming cost V 1 base and J 10 bases; bases outside gene matches: 9. CDR1 and CDR2 (germline): ENHRY, SYGVKD. This CDR3 region has 16 residues. Here the CDR3 reads CAISEFGSGGAWEQFF. DNA of the CDR3: TGTGCCATCAGTGAGTTCGGTAGCGGGGGGGCCTGGGAGCAGTTCTTC.

Ten or more counts support this clonotype. The V and J genes are TRBV12-3 or TRBV12-4 and TRBJ2-7; 8 bases line up with TRBD1. J lost 3 bases, V lost 6 bases, and 10 bases had no gene match. The CDR3 extends over 15 amino acids. Written as DNA, the CDR3 is TGTGCCAGCAGCCCAGACAGGGGTAAGGGCTACGAGCAGTACTTC. The encoded protein is CASSPDRGKGYEQYF.

The V gene is TRBV6-2 or TRBV6-3, the J gene TRBJ2-6; 8 positions agree with TRBD1. CDR1 MNHEY and CDR2 SVGEGT come from the germline V gene. V shed 6 bases and J 0 bases; nucleotides not matched to a gene: 16. The CDR3 sequence is 20 residues long. DNA for the CDR3: TGTGCCAGCAGCTACCTCGGGGCAGGGGGCTCTCACTCTGGGGCCAACGTCCTGACTTTC. It specifies CASSYLGAGGSHSGANVLTF.

The CDR3 DNA follows: TGTGCCAGCGGTTACAGGGCAGACTATGGCTACACCTTC. This codes for CASGYRADYGYTF. V gene TRBV2 combines with J gene TRBJ1-2; weak D call: TRBD1 (6 bases). Germline assignment: CDR1 SNHLY and CDR2 FYNNEI. With 8 bases removed from V and 3 bases from J, the gap between germline ends came to 13 bases. This CDR3 is 13 amino acids long.